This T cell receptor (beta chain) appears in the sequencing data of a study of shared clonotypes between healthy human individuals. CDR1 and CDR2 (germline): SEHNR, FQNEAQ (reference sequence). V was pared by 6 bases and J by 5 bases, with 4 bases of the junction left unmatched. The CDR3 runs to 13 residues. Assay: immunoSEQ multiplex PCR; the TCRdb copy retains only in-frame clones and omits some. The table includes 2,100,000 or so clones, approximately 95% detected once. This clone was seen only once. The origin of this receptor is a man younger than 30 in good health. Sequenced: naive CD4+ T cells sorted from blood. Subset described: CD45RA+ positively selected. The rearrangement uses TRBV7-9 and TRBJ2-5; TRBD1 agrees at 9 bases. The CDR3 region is CASRRTGVETQYF. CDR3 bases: TGTGCCAGCAGGAGGACAGGGGTGGAGACCCAGTACTTC.